This TCR beta chain was found in a study of cytomegalovirus exposure and HLA in healthy donors. Study-level findings and limits: For presence/absence analyses, sequencing depth was assumed to be roughly uniform across donors.

This clone was observed a few times. Its antigen is currently unknown. While unrecorded immune exposures were likely, the donors were nominally healthy when sampled. The PCR employed 60 Vbeta primers together with 13 Jbeta primers. Only in-frame clones appear in the TCRdb table, and some are missing; sequencing was by immunoSEQ multiplex PCR. The sample lists under 200,000 clones, around 80% seen once, with roughly 6.3% in the top ten. This receptor was obtained from a male donor in good health and CMV-seropositive. The specimen sequenced was PBMCs.

The chain's CDR3 is CASSSYRGGGSEKLFF. Here the CDR3 DNA reads TGTGCCAGCAGCTCTTACCGGGGGGGCGGGAGTGAAAAACTGTTTTTT. V usage is TRBV11-2 and J usage is TRBJ1-4, with a weak D call TRBD1 (6 bases). The germline V gene encodes CDR1 SGHAT and CDR2 FQNNGV. This CDR3 region has 16 residues. V dropped 4 bases and J dropped 7 bases, with 19 bases sitting between them.